The 8 T cell receptor beta chains given below trace back to one sample, sequenced in a study of cytomegalovirus exposure and HLA in healthy donors. PCR was performed using 60 Vbeta and 13 Jbeta primers. Profiling relied on immunoSEQ multiplex PCR, and the TCRdb table lists in-frame clones only, not all of them. The data contain about 130,000 clones, 70% to 85% of them seen just once; the ten biggest clones take up under 2%. The sample consisted of PBMCs. These receptors were collected from a boy aged 5-17 years in good health and CMV-seronegative.

This chain uses TRBV30 with TRBJ1-1; no reliable D call. CDR1 is GTSNPN and CDR2 is SVGIG in the germline V gene (reference sequence). There are 13 residues in the CDR3. V lost 2 bases, J lost 3 bases, and 10 bases lay in between. CDR3 in amino acids: CAWSNDGDTEAFF. The CDR3 DNA reads TGTGCCTGGAGTAATGACGGAGACACTGAAGCTTTCTTT.

The rearrangement links TRBV9 to TRBJ2-3; TRBD2 matches 7 bases. This CDR3 contains 17 residues. Germline CDR1 and CDR2: SGDLS and YYNGEE. V gave up 0 bases and J gave up 2 bases; unmatched junction bases: 9. Here the CDR3 reads CASSVDPPGLVTDTQYF. The CDR3 DNA follows: TGTGCCAGCAGCGTAGATCCACCCGGACTAGTCACAGATACGCAGTATTTT.

The gene calls are TRBV7-9 and TRBJ2-7; 10 bases align to TRBD1. After removal of 5 bases from V and 7 bases from J, the junction contained 11 bases not matched to a gene. CDR1 and CDR2 (germline): SEHNR, FQNEAQ (reference sequence). CDR3 length: 15 residues. As DNA, the CDR3 is TGTGCCAGCAGCCCGAGGACAGGGGGATTTGGGGAGCAGTACTTC. Protein product: CASSPRTGGFGEQYF. Based on the CDR3 plus reference TRBV7-9 and TRBJ2-7, the full variable domain is DTGVSQNPRHKITKRGQNVTFRCDPISEHNRLYWYRQTLGQGPEFLTYFQNEAQLEKSRLLSDRFSAERPKGSFSTLEIQRTEQGDSAMYLCASSPRTGGFGEQYFGPGTRLTVT.

This clone was detected a few times. The chain is built from TRBV5-1 and TRBJ1-2; D is unclear. The CDR3 runs to 13 residues. The V end lost 0 bases, the J end lost 2 bases, and 5 bases lay between the germline ends. CDR1 is SGHRS and CDR2 is YFSETQ in the germline V gene. CDR3 in amino acids: CASSLEQNYGYTF. The CDR3 bases are TGCGCCAGCAGCTTGGAACAAAACTATGGCTACACCTTC.

The V and J genes are TRBV7-2 and TRBJ2-7, with 8 bases lining up with TRBD1. V dropped 1 base and J dropped 3; count of bases not matched to a gene: 5. Per germline, CDR1 SGHTA and CDR2 FQGNSA. The CDR3 covers 15 residues. CDR3: CASSLGSGGIYEQYF. For the CDR3, the DNA is TGTGCCAGCAGCTTAGGGTCAGGGGGCATCTACGAGCAGTACTTC.

The J gene is TRBJ2-7, the V gene TRBV6-5; 10 nucleotides match TRBD1. V was pared by 4 bases and J by 3 bases, with 9 bases of the junction left unmatched. CDR3 length: 16 amino acids. Germline V gene lookup returns CDR1 MNHEY and CDR2 SVGAGI. Written as DNA, the CDR3 is TGTGCCAGCAGTTCCATCCGGGACAGGGGAATCTACGAGCAGTACTTC. This translates into CASSSIRDRGIYEQYF.

V is TRBV7-2 and J is TRBJ2-1, with TRBD2 matching over 13 bases. This CDR3 contains 15 residues. Losses at the gene ends were 5 bases for V and 5 bases for J; bases not matched to a gene: 3. Germline V lookup: CDR1 SGHTA, CDR2 FQGNSA. CDR3 region: CASSATSGGHNEQFF. The CDR3 region has the DNA TGTGCCAGCAGCGCGACTAGCGGGGGGCACAATGAGCAGTTCTTC. Using reference TRBV7-2 and TRBJ2-1 for the parts outside the CDR3, the full variable domain is GAGVSQSPSNKVTEKGKDVELRCDPISGHTALYWYRQSLGQGLEFLIYFQGNSAPDKSGLPSDRFSAERTGGSVSTLTIQRTQQEDSAVYLCASSATSGGHNEQFFGPGTRLTVL.

This chain connects TRBV27 to TRBJ2-1; D might be TRBD2 (6 bases). The CDR3 spans 14 residues. Germline values: CDR1 MNHEY, CDR2 SMNVEV (reference sequence). With 10 bases removed from V and 8 bases from J, the gap between germline ends came to 21 bases. In DNA, the CDR3 is TGTGCCACCCATCCGATGGGAAGGGACTATGAGCAGTTCTTC. Its translation is CATHPMGRDYEQFF.